Presented here are 14 T cell receptor beta chains from one specimen sequenced in a study of naive CD8 T cells in extremely preterm neonates. Some clones are missing from TCRdb's copy, which holds only in-frame ones; the method was immunoSEQ multiplex PCR. This sample carries 20,000 to 30,000 clones, 70% to 90% of them seen once, and the ten largest clones take 0.8% to 0.95%. Their specific antigens are unknown. Samples were taken at extremely preterm deliveries at roughly 22-28 weeks of gestation. Regarding the study as a whole: Preterm CDR3s were shorter than older groups', with fewer N additions and less trimming.

Input material: naive CD8+ T cells from cord blood. Receptor source: a boy who was born preterm.

The chain combines TRBV5-4 with TRBJ1-1; D unresolved. Germline V CDR1 and CDR2: SGHNT, YYREEE (reference sequence). Trimming removed 4 bases from V and 1 base from J, with 5 bases in between. This CDR3 is 12 amino acids long. CDR3: CASSQENTEAFF. In DNA, the CDR3 is TGTGCCAGCAGCCAAGAGAACACTGAAGCTTTCTTT.

This clone was recorded only once. Other DNA sequences in this sample translate to the same CDR3. This chain uses TRBV5-1 with TRBJ1-3, with TRBD1 matching over 7 bases. V gave up 0 bases and J gave up 1 base; unmatched junction bases: 1. This CDR3 has 15 amino acids. The germline V gene has CDR1 SGHRS and CDR2 YFSETQ. The CDR3 DNA is TGCGCCAGCAGCTTGGACAGGGGTTCTGGAAACACCATATATTTT. This codes for CASSLDRGSGNTIYF.

The CDR3 DNA sequence: TGTGCCAGCAGCAGGACAGGAACTAATGAAAAACTGTTTTTT. It translates to CASSRTGTNEKLFF. This chain links TRBV21-1 with TRBJ1-4; the D call of TRBD1 is as the table states it, not checked on the DNA. TRBV21-1 corresponds to a pseudogene. The CDR3 has 14 residues.

For the CDR3, the DNA is TGTGCCAGCAGCTTAGCGCAGGGCTACGAGCAGTACTTC. Translated: CASSLAQGYEQYF. V and J are TRBV7-9 and TRBJ2-7; perhaps TRBD1 as D (5 bases). V lost 0 bases and J lost 3, with 6 bases in between. Germline CDR1 reads SEHNR; CDR2 reads FQNEAQ (reference sequence). This CDR3 comprises 13 residues.

This rearrangement joins TRBV27 to TRBJ2-7; TRBD1 agrees at 9 bases. CDR3 length: 15 residues. Germline lookup yields CDR1 MNHEY and CDR2 SMNVEV (reference sequence). J lost 2 bases, V lost 7 bases, and 9 bases had no gene match. The CDR3 here is CASTPRGTGPYEQYF. The CDR3, as DNA: TGTGCCAGCACCCCCAGGGGGACAGGGCCCTACGAGCAGTACTTC.

The CDR3 DNA sequence: TGTGCCAGCAGCGTAGTAGCGGGACAAGAGACCCAGTACTTC. Encoded protein: CASSVVAGQETQYF. The V gene is TRBV9, the J gene TRBJ2-5; TRBD2 matches 8 bases. CDR1 and CDR2 from the germline V gene are SGDLS and YYNGEE. This CDR3 comprises 14 residues. The ends lost 0 bases at V and 2 bases at J; junction bases unmatched: 0.

This chain links TRBV2 with TRBJ1-3; D not resolved. V was clipped by 2 bases and J by 6 bases, with 2 bases between them. The CDR3 length is 11 residues. CDR1 and CDR2 (germline): SNHLY, FYNNEI. The CDR3 loop is CASSEQNTIYF. CDR3 sequence (DNA): TGTGCCAGCAGTGAACAAAACACCATATATTTT. The whole variable domain, remainder taken from reference TRBV2 and TRBJ1-3, is EPEVTQTPSHQVTQMGQEVILRCVPISNHLYFYWYRQILGQKVEFLVSFYNNEISEKSEIFDDQFSVERPDGSNFTLKIRSTKLEDSAMYFCASSEQNTIYFGEGSWLTVV.

The V call is TRBV6-1, the J call TRBJ2-3, with TRBD1 matching over 11 bases. With 9 bases clipped from V and 6 bases from J, the junction kept 5 bases outside the gene matches. CDR1 and CDR2 (germline): MNHNS, SASEGT. This CDR3 is 13 amino acids long. CDR3 in amino acids: CARDRGRLDTQYF. CDR3 nucleotide sequence: TGTGCCAGGGACAGGGGGCGCCTCGATACGCAGTATTTT.

This chain uses TRBV27 with TRBJ2-7; 11 bases are shared with TRBD1. The CDR3 has 15 amino acids. Germline assignment: CDR1 MNHEY and CDR2 SMNVEV (reference sequence). The V and J ends lost 5 bases and 2 bases, in that order; junction bases with no gene match: 5. CDR3 amino acids: CASSLGTGGPYEQYF. The CDR3 DNA follows: TGTGCCAGCAGTCTCGGGACAGGGGGTCCCTACGAGCAGTACTTC.

This sequence joins TRBV6-5 and TRBJ1-1; D unclear. Germline lookup yields CDR1 MNHEY and CDR2 SVGAGI. Trimming removed 1 base at V and 1 base at J, with 4 bases between. This CDR3 contains 13 residues. In DNA form, the CDR3 reads TGTGCCAGCAGTTACTGGGGGAACACTGAAGCTTTCTTT. Its protein is CASSYWGNTEAFF.

With respect to this clone: The sample contains more than one DNA sequence encoding this CDR3. The gene calls are TRBV19 and TRBJ2-1; 7 bases agree with TRBD2. The V and J ends lost 1 base and 0 bases, in that order; junction bases with no gene match: 0. Germline V CDR1 and CDR2: LNHDA, SQIVND (reference sequence). This CDR3 contains 15 residues. This chain's CDR3 is CASSIASGSYNEQFF. CDR3 nucleotide sequence: TGTGCCAGTAGTATAGCTAGCGGCTCCTACAATGAGCAGTTCTTC.

The chain is built from TRBV30 and TRBJ1-6; no definite D call. V was trimmed by 3 bases and J by 7 bases, leaving 4 bases between them. Per the germline V gene, CDR1 is GTSNPN and CDR2 is SVGIG (reference sequence). This CDR3 spans 11 amino acids. In DNA form, the CDR3 reads TGTGCCTGGAGGGACAATTCACCCCTCCACTTT. Translated: CAWRDNSPLHF.

The rearrangement links TRBV19 to TRBJ1-2; D may be TRBD1 (5 bases). V was clipped by 6 bases and J by 5 bases, with 10 bases between them. The germline V gene encodes CDR1 LNHDA and CDR2 SQIVND (reference sequence). This CDR3 spans 12 amino acids. This CDR3 reads CASREGPYGYTF. Written as DNA, the CDR3 is TGTGCCAGTAGAGAGGGGCCATATGGCTACACCTTC.

The CDR3 sequence: CASSLASGELFF. The CDR3, as DNA: TGTGCCAGCAGCTTAGCATCCGGGGAGCTGTTTTTT. The chain combines TRBV7-8 with TRBJ2-2; D not resolved. The CDR3 has 12 amino acids. V shed 0 bases and J shed 6 bases, with 2 bases lying between them. Germline assignment: CDR1 SGHVS and CDR2 FQNEAQ.